Below are 27 T cell receptor beta chains sequenced from a single sample in a study of response to subunit inactivated influenza vaccine. TCRdb re-called the RT-PCR reads through MiXCR, storing one row per CDR3 protein. The sample lists about half a million distinct CDR3 sequences; around 8% were seen once. The sequencing used PBMCs from blood, collected roughly 24 months after vaccination. The source of these receptors is a man aged 50 to 75 who received an inactivated influenza vaccine.

This clonotype has only a few counts. The CDR3 protein is CASSLKGTGVSPLHF. The CDR3 bases are TGTGCCAGCAGCTTAAAGGGAACAGGGGTCTCACCCCTCCACTTT. J is TRBJ1-6 and V is TRBV5-5; 7 bases align to TRBD1. V gave up 2 bases and J gave up 10 bases; unmatched junction bases: 9. Germline CDR1 SGHKS, CDR2 YYEKEE (reference sequence). The CDR3 sequence is 15 residues long.

This clonotype has only a few counts. V usage is TRBV7-9 and J usage is TRBJ2-1, with a tentative D call TRBD1 (6 bases). From germline, CDR1 is SEHNR and CDR2 FQNEAQ (reference sequence). There are 15 residues in the CDR3. The V gene lost 5 bases and the J gene lost 4 bases, with 15 bases spanning the gap. As DNA, the CDR3 is TGTGCCAGCAGCCTGACTCGCGGACAGTACAATGAGCAGTTCTTC. Translating gives CASSLTRGQYNEQFF.

This rearrangement joins TRBV5-1 to TRBJ1-1; TRBD1 might be the D (6 bases). The CDR3 covers 13 residues. Per germline, CDR1 SGHRS and CDR2 YFSETQ. V was shortened by 1 base and J by 7 bases, with 11 bases between the two germline ends. The CDR3 here is CASSLTGQNEAFF. The DNA for the CDR3 is TGCGCCAGCAGCTTGACCGGACAGAATGAAGCTTTCTTT.

This clonotype occurred many times. The chain has TRBV10-3 and TRBJ1-3; D unclear. CDR3 length equals 13 residues. In germline, CDR1 is ENHRY, CDR2 SYGVKD. V lost 4 bases, J lost 0 bases, and 4 bases lay in between. CDR3 DNA sequence: TGTGCCATCAGTGTGGACTCTGGAAACACCATATATTTT. This codes for CAISVDSGNTIYF.

As for this clonotype: One end of the junction does not line up with germline, which may come from a read error. The rearrangement joins TRBV2 to TRBJ2-7, with a tentative D call TRBD2 (6 bases). The CDR3 extends over 11 amino acids. The germline CDR1 and CDR2 sequences are SNHLY and FYNNEI. The CDR3 DNA is TGTGCCAGCAGCGCTAGCGCCGAGGAGTACTTC. This encodes CASSASAEEYF.

This clonotype was recorded a few times. V usage is TRBV7-2 and J usage is TRBJ1-1; tentative D call: TRBD1 (5 bases). With 2 bases removed from V and 7 bases from J, the gap between germline ends came to 20 bases. The CDR3 extends over 16 amino acids. Germline V gene sequence: CDR1 SGHTA, CDR2 FQGNSA. The CDR3 DNA is TGTGCCAGCAGCTTACATTTCGGCAGGGTGGGATATGAAGCTTTCTTT. Translation: CASSLHFGRVGYEAFF.

This clonotype was seen more than once but under ten times. The chain carries TRBV20-1 and TRBJ1-1; D perhaps matches TRBD1 (5 bases). Trimming pared 1 base from V and 3 bases from J, leaving 6 bases between. The CDR3 runs 12 residues. The germline gives CDR1 DFQATT, CDR2 SNEGSKA (reference sequence). The CDR3, as DNA: TGCAGTGCTAGAGGACAGTACACTGAAGCTTTCTTT. Amino acid sequence: CSARGQYTEAFF.

This clonotype has only a few counts. This chain uses TRBV6-1 with TRBJ1-2; 8 nucleotides line up with TRBD1. With V trimmed by 6 bases and J by 4 bases, 7 bases remained unmatched. CDR3 size: 14 residues. Per the germline V gene, CDR1 is MNHNS and CDR2 is SASEGT. The CDR3 loop reads CASSRQGNIYGYTF. The CDR3 nucleotides are TGTGCCAGCAGCCGACAGGGGAATATCTATGGCTACACCTTC.

This clonotype showed up many times. The V and J genes are TRBV27 and TRBJ2-7; D is unclear. The CDR3 sequence is 14 residues long. Germline lookup yields CDR1 MNHEY and CDR2 SMNVEV (reference sequence). Trimming removed 3 bases at V and 1 base at J, with 10 bases between. Here the CDR3 reads CASSLGYRSYEQYF. The CDR3 DNA reads TGTGCCAGCAGTTTGGGGTATCGTTCCTACGAGCAGTACTTC.

This clonotype was recorded at least ten times. The gene calls are TRBV5-4 and TRBJ2-1, with TRBD1 identical over 10 bases. This CDR3 spans 19 amino acids. The germline V gene has CDR1 SGHNT and CDR2 YYREEE (reference sequence). V was clipped by 2 bases and J by 5 bases; unmatched bases: 16. The DNA of the CDR3 is TGTGCCAGCAGCTTTAGGGGCGGACAGGGGGGGAATCCTAACAATGAGCAGTTCTTC. As protein: CASSFRGGQGGNPNNEQFF.

This clonotype occurred many times. The rearrangement joins TRBV6-2 or TRBV6-3 to TRBJ2-7; no firm D call. Trimming removed 7 bases at V and 3 bases at J, with 10 bases between. The CDR3 length is 12 residues. The germline CDR1 and CDR2 sequences are MNHEY and SVGEGT. The CDR3 bases are TGTGCCAGCACCTCACTGATCTACGAGCAGTACTTC. Translated: CASTSLIYEQYF.

This clonotype was seen ten or more times. CDR3 coding DNA: TGTGCAAAAAAACCTGGGACAGGGAAAGAGGGCTACAATGAGCAGTTCTTC. This sequence encodes CAKKPGTGKEGYNEQFF. The chain recombines TRBV25-1 with TRBJ2-1; TRBD1 matches 9 bases. The CDR3 totals 17 residues. Germline V gives CDR1 MGHDK, CDR2 SYGVNS.

This clonotype has at least ten counts. The CDR3 here is CASSFGGSNEQFF. CDR3 DNA: TGTGCCAGCAGTTTTGGGGGCTCCAATGAGCAGTTCTTC. The J gene is TRBJ2-1, the V gene TRBV12-3 or TRBV12-4, with D maybe TRBD1 (6 bases). V was clipped by 3 bases and J by 6 bases, with 9 bases between them. This CDR3 spans 13 amino acids.

This clonotype was observed at least ten times. The chain uses TRBV7-9 and TRBJ2-2; maybe TRBD1 (6 bases). The CDR3 has 14 amino acids. CDR1 is SEHNR, CDR2 FQNEAQ, per germline (reference sequence). V lost 6 bases and J 4 bases, leaving 12 bases between the germline ends. The CDR3 protein is CASRHGTSTGELFF. In DNA form, the CDR3 reads TGTGCCAGCAGGCACGGGACAAGCACCGGGGAGCTGTTTTTT.

The table lists this clonotype with many counts. V usage is TRBV6-1 and J usage is TRBJ1-6; 8 bases fit TRBD1. With 7 bases clipped from V and 8 bases from J, the junction kept 4 bases outside the gene matches. CDR3 size: 13 residues. Germline CDR1 MNHNS, CDR2 SASEGT. The CDR3 reads CASMETGDSPLHF. The CDR3 DNA follows: TGTGCCAGCATGGAGACAGGGGATTCACCCCTCCACTTT.

The chain carries TRBV29-1 and TRBJ2-1, with D possibly being TRBD2 (5 bases). Germline-derived CDR1 and CDR2 are SQVTM and ANQGSEA. V lost 5 bases, J lost 9 bases, and 14 bases lay in between. The CDR3 sequence is 12 residues long. The CDR3 sequence is CSVPQTSSEQFF. The CDR3 DNA reads TGCAGCGTTCCCCAAACTAGTAGTGAGCAGTTCTTC.

This clonotype has just a few counts. This chain connects TRBV20-1 to TRBJ1-2; a weak D match, TRBD1 (6 bases). Germline V gene lookup returns CDR1 DFQATT and CDR2 SNEGSKA (reference sequence). Trimming took 0 bases from V and 4 from J, leaving 15 bases between them. CDR3 length equals 15 residues. The DNA for the CDR3 is TGCAGTGCTAGAGATCCCAGGGGTGCGCGCTATGGCTACACCTTC. It specifies CSARDPRGARYGYTF.

This clonotype was observed a handful of times. The J gene is TRBJ2-1, the V gene TRBV20-1; 7 nucleotides line up with TRBD2. This CDR3 is 16 amino acids long. With V trimmed by 1 base and J by 6 bases, 12 bases remained unmatched. CDR1 and CDR2 (germline): DFQATT, SNEGSKA (reference sequence). The CDR3 loop is CSARVPLAVTFNEQFF. DNA of the CDR3: TGCAGTGCTAGAGTCCCGCTAGCGGTAACCTTCAATGAGCAGTTCTTC.

The genes are TRBV7-9 and TRBJ2-1; 9 bases line up with TRBD2. CDR1 and CDR2 (germline): SEHNR, FQNEAQ (reference sequence). V shed 5 bases and J 2 bases; nucleotides not matched to a gene: 4. This CDR3 region has 15 residues. The CDR3 DNA is TGTGCCAGCAGCAATAGCGGGAGTCCCTACAATGAGCAGTTCTTC. Residues: CASSNSGSPYNEQFF.

This clonotype was observed at least ten times. This chain connects TRBV25-1 to TRBJ1-6; no definite D call. Deletions cut 1 base from V and 7 bases from J, with 11 bases between. CDR1 and CDR2 from the germline V gene are MGHDK and SYGVNS. The CDR3 is made up of 15 amino acids. Written as DNA, the CDR3 is TGTGCCAGCAGTGAATCAGGAGAGGTAAATTCACCCCTCCACTTT. It encodes CASSESGEVNSPLHF.

This chain links TRBV9 with TRBJ2-3; D may match TRBD1 or TRBD2 (6 bases each). Germline loops: CDR1 SGDLS, CDR2 YYNGEE. The CDR3 is 17 residues long. V dropped 4 bases and J dropped 0 bases, with 18 bases sitting between them. CDR3 nucleotide sequence: TGTGCCAGCAGCCCCCACGGGGGCCTCGCTAGCACAGATACGCAGTATTTT. Translated: CASSPHGGLASTDTQYF. The full variable domain, rest sourced from reference TRBV9 and TRBJ2-3, is DSGVTQTPKHLITATGQRVTLRCSPRSGDLSVYWYQQSLDQGLQFLIQYYNGEERAKGNILERFSAQQFPDLHSELNLSSLELGDSALYFCASSPHGGLASTDTQYFGPGTRLTVL.

The chain joins TRBV12-3 or TRBV12-4 to TRBJ1-6; 7 bases match TRBD1. This CDR3 comprises 13 residues. After removal of 6 bases from V and 11 bases from J, the junction contained 7 bases not matched to a gene. The CDR3: CASSKQQGTPLHF. CDR3 coding DNA: TGTGCCAGCAGCAAACAACAGGGGACACCCCTCCACTTT.

The chain couples TRBV19 to TRBJ2-7; maybe TRBD2 (6 bases). CDR1 and CDR2 from the germline V gene are LNHDA and SQIVND (reference sequence). This CDR3 has 12 amino acids. V lost 3 bases to trimming and J lost 6 bases, with 9 bases between them. The CDR3 loop is CASSMGLTEQYF. The DNA for the CDR3 is TGTGCCAGTAGTATGGGACTTACCGAGCAGTACTTC.

This clonotype occurred a few times. This chain connects TRBV11-1 to TRBJ2-4; D call uncertain. This CDR3 contains 18 residues. CDR1 is SGHAT and CDR2 is FQDESV in the germline V gene (reference sequence). Trimming left V 4 bases short and J 0 bases short, with 19 bases between. The CDR3 protein is CASSSGFYTTLAKNIQYF. CDR3 DNA: TGTGCCAGCAGCTCCGGGTTTTATACGACCCTAGCCAAAAACATTCAGTACTTC.

This clonotype was found many times. The chain carries TRBV4-1 and TRBJ2-7, with D maybe TRBD1 (6 bases). Germline-derived CDR1 and CDR2 are MGHRA and YSYEKL. V lost 0 bases to trimming and J lost 3 bases, with 15 bases between them. The CDR3 spans 16 residues. CDR3 protein: CASSQDPGTRSYEQYF. In nucleotides, the CDR3 is TGCGCCAGCAGCCAAGATCCGGGGACAAGGAGCTACGAGCAGTACTTC.

This clonotype was counted ten times or more. The J gene is TRBJ1-1, the V gene TRBV29-1; 9 bases line up with TRBD1. The CDR3 loop spans 14 amino acids. V dropped 6 bases and J dropped 0; count of bases not matched to a gene: 5. From germline, CDR1 is SQVTM and CDR2 ANQGSEA. CDR3 amino acids: CSVRTGDLNTEAFF. The CDR3 bases are TGCAGCGTCAGGACAGGGGATCTGAACACTGAAGCTTTCTTT.

The chain joins TRBV20-1 to TRBJ2-3, with a weak D call TRBD2 (5 bases). V dropped 2 bases and J dropped 0 bases, with 9 bases sitting between them. The germline V gene encodes CDR1 DFQATT and CDR2 SNEGSKA (reference sequence). The CDR3 is made up of 14 amino acids. CDR3: CSARSRLSTDTQYF. The CDR3 DNA is TGCAGTGCTAGAAGTCGACTAAGCACAGATACGCAGTATTTT.